The 23 T cell receptor beta chains listed next were all sequenced from one sample in a study of cytomegalovirus exposure and HLA in healthy donors. Primers: 60 Vbeta forward and 13 Jbeta reverse. Assay: immunoSEQ multiplex PCR; the TCRdb copy retains only in-frame clones and omits some. The sample has around 180,000 clones; approximately 80% are singletons. Sequences were obtained from PBMCs. Every receptor here comes from a woman aged 50 to 60 in good health and CMV-seronegative.

The chain joins TRBV19 to TRBJ2-7; D is perhaps TRBD1 (5 bases). This CDR3 contains 17 residues. Trimming took 3 bases from V and 2 from J, leaving 20 bases between them. Looked up from germline, CDR1 is LNHDA and CDR2 is SQIVND (reference sequence). The CDR3 nucleotides read TGTGCCAGTAGTATCACAGGATGGGGCGTTTGGCCCTACGAGCAGTACTTC. Protein: CASSITGWGVWPYEQYF.

The chain carries TRBV11-2 and TRBJ2-5, with 7 bases fitting TRBD1. In germline, CDR1 is SGHAT, CDR2 FQNNGV. The V and J ends lost 4 bases and 11 bases, in that order; junction bases with no gene match: 13. The CDR3 extends over 14 amino acids. The CDR3 is CASSSSTGEIQQYF. CDR3 coding DNA: TGTGCCAGCAGCTCTTCTACAGGGGAGATCCAGCAGTACTTC. Variable domain in full (rest from reference TRBV11-2 and TRBJ2-5): EAGVAQSPRYKIIEKRQSVAFWCNPISGHATLYWYQQILGQGPKLLIQFQNNGVVDDSQLPKDRFSAERLKGVDSTLKIQPAKLEDSAVYLCASSSSTGEIQQYFGPGTRLLVL.

The V call is TRBV9, the J call TRBJ1-2; D not resolved. Germline V CDR1 and CDR2: SGDLS, YYNGEE. V was clipped by 0 bases and J by 4 bases, with 10 bases between them. The CDR3 is made up of 14 amino acids. CDR3 loop: CASSVGQATYGYTF. In nucleotides, the CDR3 is TGTGCCAGCAGCGTAGGCCAGGCCACCTATGGCTACACCTTC.

The J gene is TRBJ2-4, the V gene TRBV28, with 8 bases aligning to TRBD1. The CDR3 runs to 14 residues. J lost 9 bases, V lost 3 bases, and 7 bases had no gene match. Germline V gives CDR1 MDHEN, CDR2 SYDVKM. CDR3 region: CASSFRDRGSIQYF. In DNA form, the CDR3 reads TGTGCCAGCAGTTTCCGTGACAGGGGCAGCATTCAGTACTTC.

CDR3 region: CASSDWGVGTRIYEQYF. The CDR3 DNA reads TGTGCCAGCAGTGACTGGGGGGTCGGGACTCGTATCTACGAGCAGTACTTC. This chain connects TRBV2 to TRBJ2-5, with D possibly TRBD2 on 6 matching bases. The better agreement between TRBJ2-7 and the DNA end casts doubt on the J call. Germline lookup yields CDR1 SNHLY and CDR2 FYNNEI. The CDR3 length is 17 residues.

This clone was detected only a few times. The chain joins TRBV29-1 to TRBJ2-1, with 12 bases matching TRBD2. Losses at the gene ends were 1 base for V and 3 bases for J; bases not matched to a gene: 13. The CDR3 runs to 19 residues. Germline lookup yields CDR1 SQVTM and CDR2 ANQGSEA. The CDR3 spells CSVEASRGRLAGVYNEQFF. CDR3 bases: TGCAGCGTTGAAGCCTCCAGGGGCAGACTAGCGGGAGTCTACAATGAGCAGTTCTTC.

This clone was seen more than once but under ten times. The CDR3 nucleotides read TGCAGCGTACAGAACAGGGGGCAGACTGAAGCTTTCTTT. Amino acid sequence: CSVQNRGQTEAFF. The V and J genes are TRBV29-1 and TRBJ1-1; 9 nucleotides line up with TRBD1. Germline CDR1 is SQVTM and CDR2 is ANQGSEA. The CDR3 has 13 residues. V dropped 6 bases and J dropped 5; count of bases not matched to a gene: 7.

The chain carries TRBV19 and TRBJ1-2; no definite D call. The germline gives CDR1 LNHDA, CDR2 SQIVND (reference sequence). This CDR3 contains 13 residues. V was cut by 7 bases and J by 7 bases, with 16 bases left in between. The CDR3 loop reads CASTHPYPGGYTF. CDR3 DNA: TGTGCCAGTACCCATCCGTATCCAGGTGGCTACACCTTC.

This clone was seen a few times. The J gene is TRBJ2-3, the V gene TRBV5-1; 9 bases fit TRBD1. The CDR3 covers 16 residues. After removal of 0 bases from V and 6 bases from J, the junction contained 8 bases not matched to a gene. Germline V gene lookup returns CDR1 SGHRS and CDR2 YFSETQ. CDR3 sequence reads: CASSLGGQGRSDTQYF. The DNA of the CDR3 is TGCGCCAGCAGCTTGGGAGGACAGGGGCGTTCGGATACGCAGTATTTT.

J is TRBJ2-5 and V is TRBV28; tentatively, D is TRBD1 (5 bases). The DNA end lines up better with TRBJ2-7; the J call may be wrong. The CDR3 is made up of 15 amino acids. The germline V gene encodes CDR1 MDHEN and CDR2 SYDVKM. The CDR3, as DNA: TGTGCCAGCAGCACCTTAAAGGGGTTTAACTACGAGCAGTACTTC. This encodes CASSTLKGFNYEQYF.

The chain has TRBV30 and TRBJ1-1; 9 nucleotides match TRBD1. J lost 4 bases, V lost 5 bases, and 2 bases had no gene match. This CDR3 is built from 12 residues. Germline V CDR1 and CDR2: GTSNPN, SVGIG (reference sequence). Written as DNA, the CDR3 is TGTGCCTGGGACAGGGGGAGCACTGAAGCTTTCTTT. It codes for CAWDRGSTEAFF.

This chain links TRBV21-1 with TRBJ1-1; the tabulated D call, TRBD1, remains unverified against the DNA. TRBV21-1 is noted as a pseudogene. CDR3 size: 13 residues. The CDR3 nucleotides read TGTGCCAGCAGCATCAACAGGGAAGACGAAGCTTTCTTT. Its protein is CASSINREDEAFF.

This chain links TRBV29-1 with TRBJ2-5; D unresolved. CDR1 is SQVTM and CDR2 is ANQGSEA in the germline V gene. V dropped 0 bases and J dropped 5 bases, with 7 bases sitting between them. CDR3 size: 12 residues. The CDR3 nucleotides read TGCAGCGTTGAAGATCTTCCCGAGACCCAGTACTTC. Translating it yields CSVEDLPETQYF.

V usage is TRBV9 and J usage is TRBJ1-1; 8 nucleotides agree with TRBD1. CDR3 length: 15 amino acids. V was pared by 1 base and J by 1 base, with 3 bases of the junction left unmatched. In germline, CDR1 is SGDLS, CDR2 YYNGEE. CDR3 loop: CASSVRGQGNTEAFF. As DNA, the CDR3 is TGTGCCAGCAGCGTAAGAGGACAGGGGAACACTGAAGCTTTCTTT.

In DNA form, the CDR3 reads TGTGCCAGCAGTTTATCGCTAGGGACAGGGATCCTCAGTGAGCAGTTCTTC. This gives the protein CASSLSLGTGILSEQFF. The chain couples TRBV27 to TRBJ2-1, with 9 bases lining up with TRBD1. This CDR3 is built from 17 residues. Germline V gene data show CDR1 as MNHEY and CDR2 as SMNVEV (reference sequence). Trimming took 0 bases from V and 9 from J; bases not matched to a gene: 12.

This sequence joins TRBV28 and TRBJ2-7; 10 bases align to TRBD2. Germline-derived CDR1 and CDR2 are MDHEN and SYDVKM. V was pared by 3 bases and J by 2 bases, with 4 bases of the junction left unmatched. There are 15 residues in the CDR3. The DNA of the CDR3 is TGTGCCAGCAGTTTTGTAGCGGGAGGTACCTACGAGCAGTACTTC. This translates into CASSFVAGGTYEQYF.

In this sample, this clone turned up a few times. The V and J genes are TRBV5-6 and TRBJ1-2, with 7 bases that match TRBD1. This CDR3 has 13 residues. Germline V gene data show CDR1 as SGHDT and CDR2 as YYEEEE. Trimming cost V 4 bases and J 8 bases; bases outside gene matches: 8. This CDR3 is CASSRQGERGYTF. CDR3 coding DNA: TGTGCCAGCAGCCGACAGGGAGAGAGAGGCTACACCTTC.

The chain links TRBV4-2 to TRBJ2-7; 9 nucleotides agree with TRBD2. The CDR3 has 17 residues. The junction had 7 bases not matched to a gene; V was cut back by 0 bases and J by 1 base. Germline lookup yields CDR1 LGHNA and CDR2 YNFKEQ. As DNA, the CDR3 is TGTGCCAGCAGCCAAGAGGTTTCTAGCGGGGCGTCCTACGAGCAGTACTTC. It is translated as CASSQEVSSGASYEQYF.

The chain's CDR3 is CASSLVGGGSEETQYF. DNA of the CDR3: TGTGCCAGCAGCTTAGTGGGCGGGGGGTCTGAAGAGACCCAGTACTTC. This chain uses TRBV11-2 with TRBJ2-5, with 8 positions matching TRBD2. Germline assignment: CDR1 SGHAT and CDR2 FQNNGV. This CDR3 has 16 residues. V gave up 1 base and J gave up 3 bases; unmatched junction bases: 7.

V usage is TRBV5-6 and J usage is TRBJ1-4; TRBD1 is a possible D gene (6 bases). Trimming cost V 4 bases and J 7 bases, with 17 bases left between them. The CDR3 has 15 amino acids. Germline values: CDR1 SGHDT, CDR2 YYEEEE. CDR3 residues: CASSGPGQLSEKLFF. The CDR3 bases are TGTGCCAGCAGCGGACCGGGACAATTGAGTGAAAAACTGTTTTTT.

The rearrangement links TRBV10-2 to TRBJ2-2; D is undetermined. CDR3 length: 16 amino acids. Trimming left V 8 bases short and J 0 bases short, with 16 bases between. Germline V gene lookup returns CDR1 WSHSY and CDR2 SAAADI. CDR3 in amino acids: CASGGQVLSNTGELFF. DNA of the CDR3: TGCGCCAGCGGTGGGCAAGTTCTCTCGAACACCGGGGAGCTGTTTTTT.

The chain carries TRBV30 and TRBJ1-3; D possibly corresponds to TRBD1 (6 bases). CDR3 length: 14 amino acids. CDR1 and CDR2 (germline): GTSNPN, SVGIG (reference sequence). Trimming pared 2 bases from V and 0 bases from J, leaving 8 bases between. CDR3 amino acids: CAWSTGPSGNTIYF. CDR3 in DNA: TGTGCCTGGAGTACAGGGCCCTCTGGAAACACCATATATTTT.

There are a few counts of this clone. The chain is built from TRBV6-5 and TRBJ1-1; weak D call: TRBD1 (5 bases). The CDR3 is made up of 13 amino acids. V lost 5 bases, J lost 1 base, and 8 bases lay in between. Germline V gives CDR1 MNHEY, CDR2 SVGAGI. CDR3 residues: CASSEGENTEAFF. The CDR3 DNA is TGTGCCAGCAGTGAAGGGGAGAACACTGAAGCTTTCTTT.